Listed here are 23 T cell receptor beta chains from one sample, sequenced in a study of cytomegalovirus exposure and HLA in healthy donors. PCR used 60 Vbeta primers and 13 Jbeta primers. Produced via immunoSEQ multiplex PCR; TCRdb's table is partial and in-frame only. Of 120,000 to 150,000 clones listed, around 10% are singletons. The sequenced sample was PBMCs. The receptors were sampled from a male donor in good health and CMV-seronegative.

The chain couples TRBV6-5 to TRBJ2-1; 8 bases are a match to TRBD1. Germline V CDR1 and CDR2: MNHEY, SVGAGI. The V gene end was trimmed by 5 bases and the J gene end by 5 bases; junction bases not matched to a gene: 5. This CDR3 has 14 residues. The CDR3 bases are TGTGCCAGCAGTAGGCAGGGGGCGGACAATGAGCAGTTCTTC. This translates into CASSRQGADNEQFF.

As DNA, the CDR3 is TGTGCCAGCCGAGACAAGTCACCTGGAAACACCATATATTTT. Encoded protein: CASRDKSPGNTIYF. V is TRBV25-1 and J is TRBJ1-3, with D hard to call. Germline V gene lookup returns CDR1 MGHDK and CDR2 SYGVNS. V was pared by 8 bases and J by 2 bases, with 13 bases between. The CDR3 has 14 amino acids. Full variable domain (outside the CDR3, taken from reference TRBV25-1 and TRBJ1-3): EADIYQTPRYLVIGTGKKITLECSQTMGHDKMYWYQQDPGMELHLIHYSYGVNSTEKGDLSSESTVSRIRTEHFPLTLESARPSHTSQYLCASRDKSPGNTIYFGEGSWLTVV.

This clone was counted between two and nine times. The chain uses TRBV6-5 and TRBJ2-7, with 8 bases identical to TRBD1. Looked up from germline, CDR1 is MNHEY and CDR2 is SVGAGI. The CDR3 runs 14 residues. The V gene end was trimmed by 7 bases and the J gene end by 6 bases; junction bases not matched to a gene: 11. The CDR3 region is CASTSRTGRAEQYF. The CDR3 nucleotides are TGTGCCAGCACCAGCCGGACAGGGCGGGCCGAGCAGTACTTC.

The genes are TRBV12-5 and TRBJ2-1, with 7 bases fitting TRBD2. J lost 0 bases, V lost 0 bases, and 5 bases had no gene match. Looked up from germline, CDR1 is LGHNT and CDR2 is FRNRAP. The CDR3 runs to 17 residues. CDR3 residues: CASGLVLGGVSYNEQFF. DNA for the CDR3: TGTGCTAGTGGTTTGGTCTTGGGGGGGGTCTCCTACAATGAGCAGTTCTTC.

CDR3 bases: TGTGCCAGCAGCCCGGGACAGCCATACACAGATACGCAGTATTTT. Amino acids: CASSPGQPYTDTQYF. The chain carries TRBV7-2 and TRBJ2-3; 7 positions agree with TRBD1. The CDR3 consists of 15 residues. Per germline, CDR1 SGHTA and CDR2 FQGNSA. V was pared by 5 bases and J by 2 bases, with 7 bases of the junction left unmatched. The whole variable domain, remainder taken from reference TRBV7-2 and TRBJ2-3, is GAGVSQSPSNKVTEKGKDVELRCDPISGHTALYWYRQSLGQGLEFLIYFQGNSAPDKSGLPSDRFSAERTGGSVSTLTIQRTQQEDSAVYLCASSPGQPYTDTQYFGPGTRLTVL.

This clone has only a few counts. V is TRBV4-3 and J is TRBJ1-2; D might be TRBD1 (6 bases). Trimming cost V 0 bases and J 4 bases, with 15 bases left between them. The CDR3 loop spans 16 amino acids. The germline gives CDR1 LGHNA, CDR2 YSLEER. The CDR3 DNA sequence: TGCGCCAGCAGCCAAGAGCGGGGGGCGCGGGGCTATGGCTACACCTTC. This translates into CASSQERGARGYGYTF.

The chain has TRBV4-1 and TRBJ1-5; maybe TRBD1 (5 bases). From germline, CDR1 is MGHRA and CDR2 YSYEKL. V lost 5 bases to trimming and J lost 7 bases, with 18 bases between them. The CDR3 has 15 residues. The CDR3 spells CASSSQDGSVQPQHF. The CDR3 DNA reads TGCGCCAGCAGCTCACAGGACGGGTCCGTACAGCCCCAGCATTTT.

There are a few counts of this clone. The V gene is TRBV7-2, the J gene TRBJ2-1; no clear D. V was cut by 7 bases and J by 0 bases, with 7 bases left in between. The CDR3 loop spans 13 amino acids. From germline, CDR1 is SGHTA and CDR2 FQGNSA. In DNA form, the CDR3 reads TGTGCCAGCACCCTCAGCTCCTACAATGAGCAGTTCTTC. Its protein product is CASTLSSYNEQFF.

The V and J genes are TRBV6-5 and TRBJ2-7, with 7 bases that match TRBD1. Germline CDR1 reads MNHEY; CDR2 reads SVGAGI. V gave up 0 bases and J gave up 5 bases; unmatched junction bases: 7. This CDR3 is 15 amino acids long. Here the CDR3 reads CASSYSWRGGNEQYF. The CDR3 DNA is TGTGCCAGCAGTTACTCCTGGCGAGGGGGCAACGAGCAGTACTTC.

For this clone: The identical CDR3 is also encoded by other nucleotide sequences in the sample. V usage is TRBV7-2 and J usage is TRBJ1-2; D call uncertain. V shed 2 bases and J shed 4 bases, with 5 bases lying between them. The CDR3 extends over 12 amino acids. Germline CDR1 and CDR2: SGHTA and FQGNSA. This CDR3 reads CASSLTGYGYTF. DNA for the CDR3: TGTGCCAGCAGCTTAACCGGCTATGGCTACACCTTC.

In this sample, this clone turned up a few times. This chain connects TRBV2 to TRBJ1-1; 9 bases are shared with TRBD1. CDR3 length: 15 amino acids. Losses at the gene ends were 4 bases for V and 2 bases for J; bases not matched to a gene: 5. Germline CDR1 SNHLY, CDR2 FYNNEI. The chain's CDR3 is CASSGGDRVNTEAFF. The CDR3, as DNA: TGTGCCAGCAGTGGGGGGGACAGGGTAAACACTGAAGCTTTCTTT.

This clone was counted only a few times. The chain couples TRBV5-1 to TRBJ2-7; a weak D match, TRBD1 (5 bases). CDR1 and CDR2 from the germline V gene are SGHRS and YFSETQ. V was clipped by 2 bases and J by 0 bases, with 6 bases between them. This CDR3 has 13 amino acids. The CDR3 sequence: CASSLTGSYEQYF. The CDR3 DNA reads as TGCGCCAGCAGCTTAACAGGCTCCTACGAGCAGTACTTC.

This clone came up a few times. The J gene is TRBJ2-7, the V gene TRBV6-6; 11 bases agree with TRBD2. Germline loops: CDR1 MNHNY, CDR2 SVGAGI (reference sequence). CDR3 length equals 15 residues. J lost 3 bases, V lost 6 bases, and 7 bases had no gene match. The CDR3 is CASRSTSGIGYEQYF. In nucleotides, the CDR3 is TGTGCCAGCAGGTCGACTAGCGGGATTGGCTACGAGCAGTACTTC.

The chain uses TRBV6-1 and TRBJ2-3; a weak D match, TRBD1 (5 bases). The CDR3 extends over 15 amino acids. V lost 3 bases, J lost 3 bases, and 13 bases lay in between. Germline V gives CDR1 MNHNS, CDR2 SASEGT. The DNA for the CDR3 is TGTGCCAGCAGTGACGTGGGGCACGGGACAGATACGCAGTATTTT. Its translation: CASSDVGHGTDTQYF.

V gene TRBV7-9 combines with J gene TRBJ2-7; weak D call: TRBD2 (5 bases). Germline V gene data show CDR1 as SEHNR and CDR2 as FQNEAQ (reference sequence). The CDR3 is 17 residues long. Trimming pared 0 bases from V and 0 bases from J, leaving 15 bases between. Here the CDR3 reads CASSLAGGAVSSYEQYF. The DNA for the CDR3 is TGTGCCAGCAGCTTAGCGGGTGGAGCGGTAAGCTCCTACGAGCAGTACTTC.

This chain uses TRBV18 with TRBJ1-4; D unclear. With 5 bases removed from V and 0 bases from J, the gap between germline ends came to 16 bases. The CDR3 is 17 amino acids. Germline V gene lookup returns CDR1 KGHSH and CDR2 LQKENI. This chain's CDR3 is CASSSFGRGATNEKLFF. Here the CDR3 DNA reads TGTGCCAGCTCATCATTCGGACGGGGAGCAACTAATGAAAAACTGTTTTTT.

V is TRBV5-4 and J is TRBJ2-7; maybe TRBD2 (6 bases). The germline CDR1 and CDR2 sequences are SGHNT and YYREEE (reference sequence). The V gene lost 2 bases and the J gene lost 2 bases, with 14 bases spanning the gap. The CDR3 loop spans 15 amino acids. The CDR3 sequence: CASSFPGTGAYEQYF. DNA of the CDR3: TGTGCCAGCAGCTTCCCCGGGACGGGGGCCTACGAGCAGTACTTC. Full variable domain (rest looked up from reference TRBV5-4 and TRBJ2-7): ETGVTQSPTHLIKTRGQQVTLRCSSQSGHNTVSWYQQALGQGPQFIFQYYREEENGRGNFPPRFSGLQFPNYSSELNVNALELDDSALYLCASSFPGTGAYEQYFGPGTRLTVT.

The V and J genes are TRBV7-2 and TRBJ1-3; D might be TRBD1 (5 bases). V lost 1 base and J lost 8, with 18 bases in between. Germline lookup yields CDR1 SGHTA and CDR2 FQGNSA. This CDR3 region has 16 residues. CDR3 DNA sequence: TGTGCCAGCAGCTTAGGTGACGCGGCGGCGGGGCACACCATATATTTT. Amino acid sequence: CASSLGDAAAGHTIYF.

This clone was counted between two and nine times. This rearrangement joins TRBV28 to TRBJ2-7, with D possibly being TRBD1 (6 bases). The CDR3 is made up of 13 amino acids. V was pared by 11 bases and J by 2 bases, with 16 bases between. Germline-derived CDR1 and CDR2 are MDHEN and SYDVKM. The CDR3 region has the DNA TGTGCCTCCTGGGGGCACCCAGCCTACGAGCAGTACTTC. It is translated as CASWGHPAYEQYF.

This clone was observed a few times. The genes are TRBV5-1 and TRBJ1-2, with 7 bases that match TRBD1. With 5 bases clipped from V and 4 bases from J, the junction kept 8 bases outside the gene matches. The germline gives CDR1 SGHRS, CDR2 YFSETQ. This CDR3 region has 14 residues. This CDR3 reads CASSTQGEGYGYTF. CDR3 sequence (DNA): TGCGCCAGCAGTACCCAGGGGGAAGGCTATGGCTACACCTTC.

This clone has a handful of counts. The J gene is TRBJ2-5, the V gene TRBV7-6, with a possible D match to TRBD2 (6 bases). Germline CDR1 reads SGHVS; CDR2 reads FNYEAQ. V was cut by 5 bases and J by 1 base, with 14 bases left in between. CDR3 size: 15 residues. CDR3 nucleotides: TGTGCCAGCAGCGAAGCCGGGGAGGTCCAAGAGACCCAGTACTTC. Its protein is CASSEAGEVQETQYF.

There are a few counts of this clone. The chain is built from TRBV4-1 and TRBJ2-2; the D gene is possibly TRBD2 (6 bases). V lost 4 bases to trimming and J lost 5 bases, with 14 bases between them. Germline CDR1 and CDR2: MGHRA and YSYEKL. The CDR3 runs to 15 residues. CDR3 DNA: TGCGCCAGCAGCCTAGGACACCGGGGGACCGGGGAGCTGTTTTTT. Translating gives CASSLGHRGTGELFF.

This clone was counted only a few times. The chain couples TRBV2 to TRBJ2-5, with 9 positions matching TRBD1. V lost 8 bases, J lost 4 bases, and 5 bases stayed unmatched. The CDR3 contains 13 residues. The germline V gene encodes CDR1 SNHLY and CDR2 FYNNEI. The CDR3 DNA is TGTGCCAGCTCAGGACAGGGGTCAGAGACCCAGTACTTC. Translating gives CASSGQGSETQYF.